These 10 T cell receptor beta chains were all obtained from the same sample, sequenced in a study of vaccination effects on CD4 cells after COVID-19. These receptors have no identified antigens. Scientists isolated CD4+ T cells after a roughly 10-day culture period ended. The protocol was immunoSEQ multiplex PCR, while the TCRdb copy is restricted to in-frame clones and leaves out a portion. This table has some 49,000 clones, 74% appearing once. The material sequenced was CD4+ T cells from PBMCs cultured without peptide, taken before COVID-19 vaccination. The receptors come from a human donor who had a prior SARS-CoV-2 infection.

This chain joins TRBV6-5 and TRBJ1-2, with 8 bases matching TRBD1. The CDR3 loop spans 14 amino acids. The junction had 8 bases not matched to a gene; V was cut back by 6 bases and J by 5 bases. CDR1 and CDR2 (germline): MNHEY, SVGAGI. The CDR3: CASSKMDRDYGYTF. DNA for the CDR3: TGTGCCAGCAGCAAAATGGACAGGGATTATGGCTACACCTTC.

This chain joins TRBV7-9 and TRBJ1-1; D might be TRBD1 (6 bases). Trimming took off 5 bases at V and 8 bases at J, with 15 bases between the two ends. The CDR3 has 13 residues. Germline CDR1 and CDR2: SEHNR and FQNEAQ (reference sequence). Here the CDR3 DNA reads TGTGCCAGCAGCCTGGGACAAGGGTTAGAAGCTTTCTTT. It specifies CASSLGQGLEAFF.

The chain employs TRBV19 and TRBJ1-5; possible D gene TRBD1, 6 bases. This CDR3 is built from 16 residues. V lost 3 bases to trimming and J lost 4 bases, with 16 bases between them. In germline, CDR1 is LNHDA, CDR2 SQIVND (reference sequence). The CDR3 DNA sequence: TGTGCCAGTAGTATTGGGAACGCAGGGGATAATCAGCCCCAGCATTTT. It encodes CASSIGNAGDNQPQHF.

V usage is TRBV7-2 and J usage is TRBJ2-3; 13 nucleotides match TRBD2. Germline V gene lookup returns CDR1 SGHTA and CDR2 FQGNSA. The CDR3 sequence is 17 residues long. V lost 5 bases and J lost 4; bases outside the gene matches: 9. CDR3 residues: CASSATPGLAGSDTQYF. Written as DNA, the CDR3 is TGTGCCAGCAGCGCGACCCCGGGACTAGCGGGGTCAGATACGCAGTATTTT. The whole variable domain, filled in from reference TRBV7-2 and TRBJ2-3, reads GAGVSQSPSNKVTEKGKDVELRCDPISGHTALYWYRQSLGQGLEFLIYFQGNSAPDKSGLPSDRFSAERTGGSVSTLTIQRTQQEDSAVYLCASSATPGLAGSDTQYFGPGTRLTVL.

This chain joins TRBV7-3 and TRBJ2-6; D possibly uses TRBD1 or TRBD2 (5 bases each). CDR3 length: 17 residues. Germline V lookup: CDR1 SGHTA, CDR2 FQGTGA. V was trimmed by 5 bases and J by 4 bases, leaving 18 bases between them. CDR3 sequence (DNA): TGTGCCAGCAGCCAGGGAGTTAGGTCGGCGGGGGCCAACGTCCTGACTTTC. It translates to CASSQGVRSAGANVLTF.

CDR3 region: CASIPSGNQGLYNEQFF. Written as DNA, the CDR3 is TGTGCCAGTATTCCTAGCGGGAATCAGGGGTTATACAATGAGCAGTTCTTC. The V gene is TRBV19, the J gene TRBJ2-1, with 9 nucleotides matching TRBD2. The CDR3 totals 17 residues. V lost 7 bases to trimming and J lost 4 bases; unmatched junction nucleotides: 14. Germline CDR1 reads LNHDA; CDR2 reads SQIVND (reference sequence).

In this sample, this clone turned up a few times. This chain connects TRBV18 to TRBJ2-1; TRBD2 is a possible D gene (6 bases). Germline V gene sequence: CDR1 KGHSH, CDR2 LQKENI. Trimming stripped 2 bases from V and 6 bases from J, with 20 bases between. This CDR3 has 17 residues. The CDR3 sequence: CASSPGRGLPMGNEQFF. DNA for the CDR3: TGTGCCAGCTCACCAGGGCGGGGCCTCCCGATGGGCAATGAGCAGTTCTTC.

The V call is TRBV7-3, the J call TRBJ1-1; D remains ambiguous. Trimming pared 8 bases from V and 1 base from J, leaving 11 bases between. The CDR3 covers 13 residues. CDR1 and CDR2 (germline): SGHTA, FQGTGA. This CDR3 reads CASFEGENTEAFF. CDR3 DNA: TGTGCCAGCTTCGAGGGAGAGAACACTGAAGCTTTCTTT.

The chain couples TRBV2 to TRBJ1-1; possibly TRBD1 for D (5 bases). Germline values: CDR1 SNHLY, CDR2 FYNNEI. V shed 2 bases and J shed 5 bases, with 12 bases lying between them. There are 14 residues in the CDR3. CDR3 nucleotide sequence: TGTGCCAGCAGTGAAACGACAGTAGGGACTGAAGCTTTCTTT. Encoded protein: CASSETTVGTEAFF.

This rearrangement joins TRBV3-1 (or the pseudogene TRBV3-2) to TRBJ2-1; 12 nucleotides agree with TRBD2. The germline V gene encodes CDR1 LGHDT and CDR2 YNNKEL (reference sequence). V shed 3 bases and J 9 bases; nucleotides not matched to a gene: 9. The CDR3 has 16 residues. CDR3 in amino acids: CASSHPSGRARGEQFF. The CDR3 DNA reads TGTGCCAGCAGCCATCCTAGCGGGAGGGCCCGGGGTGAGCAGTTCTTC.